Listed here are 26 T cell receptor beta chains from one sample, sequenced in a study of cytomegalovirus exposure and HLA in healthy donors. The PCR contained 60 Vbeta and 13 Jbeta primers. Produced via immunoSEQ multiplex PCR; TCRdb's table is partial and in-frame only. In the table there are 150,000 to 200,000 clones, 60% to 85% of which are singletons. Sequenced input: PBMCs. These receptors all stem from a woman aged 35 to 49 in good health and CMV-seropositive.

The chain's CDR3 is CASSVGDRARGYTF. CDR3 nucleotides: TGTGCCAGCAGCGTAGGGGACAGGGCTCGGGGCTACACCTTC. This sequence joins TRBV9 and TRBJ1-2; TRBD1 matches 9 bases. The CDR3 is made up of 14 amino acids. Germline V CDR1 and CDR2: SGDLS, YYNGEE. V lost 0 bases, J lost 8 bases, and 5 bases stayed unmatched.

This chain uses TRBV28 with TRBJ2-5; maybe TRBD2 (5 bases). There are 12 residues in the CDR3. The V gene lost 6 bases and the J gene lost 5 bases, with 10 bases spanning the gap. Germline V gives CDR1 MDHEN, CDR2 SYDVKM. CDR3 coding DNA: TGTGCCAGCAGCCAGCGGTCGGAGACCCAGTACTTC. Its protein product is CASSQRSETQYF.

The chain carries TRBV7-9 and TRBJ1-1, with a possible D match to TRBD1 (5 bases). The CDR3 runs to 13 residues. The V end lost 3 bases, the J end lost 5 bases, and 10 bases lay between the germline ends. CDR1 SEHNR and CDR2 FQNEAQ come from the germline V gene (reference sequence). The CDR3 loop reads CASSFNGGTEAFF. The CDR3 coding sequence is TGTGCCAGCAGCTTCAACGGGGGAACTGAAGCTTTCTTT.

Here the CDR3 reads CASSLAGRGVNTEAFF. The DNA for the CDR3 is TGTGCCAGCAGCTTAGCGGGCAGGGGGGTGAACACTGAAGCTTTCTTT. V is TRBV7-8 and J is TRBJ1-1; 7 bases are a match to TRBD1. Germline V lookup: CDR1 SGHVS, CDR2 FQNEAQ. V dropped 0 bases and J dropped 0; count of bases not matched to a gene: 4. The CDR3 spans 16 residues.

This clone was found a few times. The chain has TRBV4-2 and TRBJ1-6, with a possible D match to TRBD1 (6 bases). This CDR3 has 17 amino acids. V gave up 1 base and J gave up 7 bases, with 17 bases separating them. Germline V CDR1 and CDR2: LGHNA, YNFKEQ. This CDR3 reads CASSQGNRGAFNSPLHF. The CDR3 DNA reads TGTGCCAGCAGCCAAGGGAATCGGGGGGCCTTCAATTCACCCCTCCACTTT.

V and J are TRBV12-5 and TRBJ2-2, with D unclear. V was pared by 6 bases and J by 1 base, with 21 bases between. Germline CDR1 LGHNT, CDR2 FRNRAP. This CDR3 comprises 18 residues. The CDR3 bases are TGTGCTAGTGGCAAGGTGAAGAACAGTCAACAGAACACCGGGGAGCTGTTTTTT. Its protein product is CASGKVKNSQQNTGELFF.

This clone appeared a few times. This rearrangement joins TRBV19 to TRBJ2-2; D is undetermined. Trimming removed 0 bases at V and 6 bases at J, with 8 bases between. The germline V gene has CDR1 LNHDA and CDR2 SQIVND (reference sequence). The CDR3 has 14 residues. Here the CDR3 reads CASSIDLLSGELFF. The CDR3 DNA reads TGTGCCAGTAGTATAGATCTCTTATCCGGGGAGCTGTTTTTT.

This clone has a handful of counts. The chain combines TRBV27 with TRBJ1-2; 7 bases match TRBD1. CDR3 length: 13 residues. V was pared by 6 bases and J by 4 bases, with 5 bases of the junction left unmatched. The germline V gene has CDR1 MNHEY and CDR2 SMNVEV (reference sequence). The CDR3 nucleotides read TGTGCCAGCAGCCCCCGACAGGGCTATGGCTACACCTTC. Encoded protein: CASSPRQGYGYTF.

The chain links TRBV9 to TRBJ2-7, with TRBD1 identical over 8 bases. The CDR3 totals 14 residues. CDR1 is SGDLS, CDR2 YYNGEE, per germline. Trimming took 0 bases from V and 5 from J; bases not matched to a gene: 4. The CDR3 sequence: CASSVGDRGHEQYF. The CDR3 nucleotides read TGTGCCAGCAGCGTAGGAGACAGGGGCCACGAGCAGTACTTC.

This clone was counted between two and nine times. CDR3 region: CASSLTTSGVRFVETQYF. The CDR3 nucleotides are TGTGCCAGCAGCCTGACGACTAGCGGGGTACGGTTTGTGGAGACCCAGTACTTC. This chain connects TRBV5-8 to TRBJ2-5, with 11 bases matching TRBD2. The V segment lost 4 bases and the J segment 5 bases; nucleotides outside the gene matches: 16. Per germline, CDR1 SGHTS and CDR2 YDEGEE. The length of the CDR3 is 18 residues. Together with reference TRBV5-8 and TRBJ2-5, the CDR3 gives the full variable domain: EAGVTQSPTHLIKTRGQQATLRCSPISGHTSVYWYQQALGLGLQFLLWYDEGEERNRGNFPPRFSGRQFPNYSSELNVNALELEDSALYLCASSLTTSGVRFVETQYFGPGTRLLVL.

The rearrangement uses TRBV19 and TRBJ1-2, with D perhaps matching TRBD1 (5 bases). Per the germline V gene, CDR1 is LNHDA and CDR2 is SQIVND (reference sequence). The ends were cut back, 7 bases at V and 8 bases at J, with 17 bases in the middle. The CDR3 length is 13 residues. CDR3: CASTIGGKGGYTF. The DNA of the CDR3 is TGTGCCAGTACCATCGGGGGTAAGGGCGGCTACACCTTC.

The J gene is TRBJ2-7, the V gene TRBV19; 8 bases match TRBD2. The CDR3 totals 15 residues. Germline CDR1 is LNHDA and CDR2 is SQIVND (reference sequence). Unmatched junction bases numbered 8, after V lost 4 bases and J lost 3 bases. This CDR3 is CASSRSAGVGYEQYF. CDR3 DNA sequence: TGTGCCAGTAGTAGGTCAGCGGGGGTGGGCTACGAGCAGTACTTC.

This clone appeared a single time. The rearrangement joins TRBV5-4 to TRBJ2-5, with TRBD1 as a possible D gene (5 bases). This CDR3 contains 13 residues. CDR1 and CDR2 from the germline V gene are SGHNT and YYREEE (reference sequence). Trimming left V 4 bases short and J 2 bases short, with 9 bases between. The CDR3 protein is CASSRDRQETQYF. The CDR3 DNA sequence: TGTGCCAGCAGCCGCGACAGACAAGAGACCCAGTACTTC.

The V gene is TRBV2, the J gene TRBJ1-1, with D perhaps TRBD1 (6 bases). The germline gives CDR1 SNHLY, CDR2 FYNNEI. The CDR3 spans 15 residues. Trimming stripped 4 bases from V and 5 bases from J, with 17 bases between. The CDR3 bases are TGTGCCAGCAGTGGGGGCAGGGGCCCTGGTACTGAAGCTTTCTTT. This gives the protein CASSGGRGPGTEAFF.

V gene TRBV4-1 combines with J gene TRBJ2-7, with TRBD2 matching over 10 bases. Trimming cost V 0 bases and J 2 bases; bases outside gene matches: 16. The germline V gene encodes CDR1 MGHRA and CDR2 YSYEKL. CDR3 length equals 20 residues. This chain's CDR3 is CASSQDPEGAIAGGTYEQYF. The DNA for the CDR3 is TGCGCCAGCAGCCAAGATCCCGAGGGTGCCATAGCGGGGGGCACCTACGAGCAGTACTTC.

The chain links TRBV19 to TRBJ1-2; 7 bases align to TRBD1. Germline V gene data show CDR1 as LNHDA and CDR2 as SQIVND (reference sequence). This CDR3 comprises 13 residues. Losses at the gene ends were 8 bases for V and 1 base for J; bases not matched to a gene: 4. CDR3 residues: CASWDRDNYGYTF. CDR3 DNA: TGTGCCAGTTGGGACAGAGATAACTATGGCTACACCTTC.

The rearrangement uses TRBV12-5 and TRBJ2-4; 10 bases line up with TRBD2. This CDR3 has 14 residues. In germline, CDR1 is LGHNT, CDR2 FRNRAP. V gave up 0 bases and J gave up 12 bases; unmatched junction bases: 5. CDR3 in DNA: TGTGCTAGTGGTTTGGTTCCAGCGGGGGGGAGTCAGTACTTC. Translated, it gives CASGLVPAGGSQYF.

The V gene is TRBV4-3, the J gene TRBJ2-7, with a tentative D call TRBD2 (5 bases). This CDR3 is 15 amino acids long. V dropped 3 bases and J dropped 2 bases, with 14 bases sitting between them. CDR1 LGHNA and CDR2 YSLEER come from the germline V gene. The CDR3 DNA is TGCGCCAGCAGCCAGACTATCCAAAATCCCTACGAGCAGTACTTC. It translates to CASSQTIQNPYEQYF.

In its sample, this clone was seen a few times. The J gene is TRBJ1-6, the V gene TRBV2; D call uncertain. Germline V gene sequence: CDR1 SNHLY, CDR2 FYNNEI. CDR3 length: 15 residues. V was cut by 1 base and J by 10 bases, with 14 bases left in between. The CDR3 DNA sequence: TGTGCCAGCAGTGAAGGGTCCCCCCGGAGGTCACCCCTCCACTTT. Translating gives CASSEGSPRRSPLHF.

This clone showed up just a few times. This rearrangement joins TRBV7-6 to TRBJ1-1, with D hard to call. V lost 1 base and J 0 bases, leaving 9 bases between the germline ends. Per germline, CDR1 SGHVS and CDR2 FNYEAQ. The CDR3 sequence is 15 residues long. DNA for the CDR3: TGTGCCAGCAGCTTAGATGGGAGCTTGAACACTGAAGCTTTCTTT. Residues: CASSLDGSLNTEAFF.

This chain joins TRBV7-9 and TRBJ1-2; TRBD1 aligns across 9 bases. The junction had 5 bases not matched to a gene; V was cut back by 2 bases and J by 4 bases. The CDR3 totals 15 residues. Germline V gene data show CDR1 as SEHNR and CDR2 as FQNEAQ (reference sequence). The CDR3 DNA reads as TGTGCCAGCAGCTTACCTGGGACAGGGAGCTATGGCTACACCTTC. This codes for CASSLPGTGSYGYTF.

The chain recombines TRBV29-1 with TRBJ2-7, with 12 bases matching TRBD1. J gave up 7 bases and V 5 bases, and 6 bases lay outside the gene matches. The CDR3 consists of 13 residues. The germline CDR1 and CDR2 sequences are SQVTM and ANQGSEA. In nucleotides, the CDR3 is TGCAGCGTTAGGGGACAGGGGGCGGGAGAGCAGTACTTC. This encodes CSVRGQGAGEQYF.

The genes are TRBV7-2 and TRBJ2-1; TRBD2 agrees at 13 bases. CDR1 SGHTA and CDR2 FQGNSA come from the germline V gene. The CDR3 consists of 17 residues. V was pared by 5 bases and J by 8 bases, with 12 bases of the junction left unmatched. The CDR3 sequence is CASSKTSGGGGPYEQFF. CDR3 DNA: TGTGCCAGCAGCAAAACTAGCGGGGGGGGCGGTCCGTATGAGCAGTTCTTC.

The CDR3 loop reads CSVDSPGEQFF. CDR3 DNA sequence: TGCAGCGTTGACAGCCCCGGGGAGCAGTTCTTC. The chain uses TRBV29-1 and TRBJ2-1, with unresolved D. The germline V and J ends were trimmed by 3 bases and 10 bases, with 10 bases remaining between them. Germline lookup yields CDR1 SQVTM and CDR2 ANQGSEA. The CDR3 has 11 residues.

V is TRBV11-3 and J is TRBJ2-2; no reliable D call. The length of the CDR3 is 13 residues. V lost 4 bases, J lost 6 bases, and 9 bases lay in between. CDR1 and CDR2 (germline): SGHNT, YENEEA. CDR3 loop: CASSSRLSGELFF. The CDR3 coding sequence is TGTGCCAGCAGCTCCCGACTGTCCGGGGAGCTGTTTTTT.

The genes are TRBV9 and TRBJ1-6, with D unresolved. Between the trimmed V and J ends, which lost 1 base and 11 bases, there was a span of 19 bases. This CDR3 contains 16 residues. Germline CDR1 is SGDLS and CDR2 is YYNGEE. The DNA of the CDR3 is TGTGCCAGCAGCGTAACGGGAACCCCCGAAAGTGCACCCCTCCACTTT. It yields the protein CASSVTGTPESAPLHF.